The 17 T cell receptor beta chains below were found in one sample sequenced in a study of T cell clonality in common variable immunodeficiency. Sequencing used immunoSEQ multiplex PCR; TCRdb keeps in-frame clones, though not all of them. The sample shows around 45,000 clones, none of them appearing just once. Sequencing was done on a sample of peripheral blood mononuclear cells. The receptors come from a person aged 18 to 75 in good health.

The sample holds many counts of this clone. The CDR3 end falls 3 residues outside the read, so it is completed with the germline J gene. J is TRBJ1-1 and V is TRBV2, with D possibly matching TRBD1 (5 bases). CDR3 size: 16 residues. Trimming cost V 4 bases and J 2 bases, with 17 bases left between them. CDR1 and CDR2 (germline): SNHLY, FYNNEI. CDR3 residues: CASSVGLGSINTEAFF. The DNA read from the CDR3 is TGTGCCAGCAGTGTGGGGCTCGGGAGTATAAACACTGAA.

This clone was detected many times. The CDR3 end is not reached by the read, which stops 3 residues before it; the germline J gene fills it in. This chain links TRBV5-1 with TRBJ2-7; D gene ambiguous. This CDR3 is built from 15 residues. The V gene lost 0 bases and the J gene lost 1 base, with 11 bases spanning the gap. Germline values: CDR1 SGHRS, CDR2 YFSETQ. CDR3 loop: CASSLAGTVSYEQYF. The covered CDR3 bases are TGCGCCAGCAGCTTGGCCGGTACGGTTTCCTACGAG.

This clone was seen repeatedly, ten times or more. The sequenced fragment ends 3 residues before the CDR3 boundary, so the rest is inferred from the germline J gene. The chain recombines TRBV5-5 with TRBJ2-7; D possibly corresponds to TRBD2 (6 bases). Deletions cut 8 bases from V and 6 bases from J, with 12 bases between. This CDR3 has 11 amino acids. CDR1 is SGHKS, CDR2 YYEKEE, per germline (reference sequence). CDR3: CASKMGGEQYF. CDR3 bases read: TGTGCCAGTAAGATGGGGGGCGAG.

This clone was found many times. From the germline J gene comes the end of the CDR3, since the read stops 3 residues before it. This chain links TRBV4-2 with TRBJ1-5; the D is unclear. The germline gives CDR1 LGHNA, CDR2 YNFKEQ. The V gene lost 0 bases and the J gene lost 1 base, with 7 bases spanning the gap. The CDR3 sequence is 15 residues long. The covered CDR3 bases are TGTGCCAGCAGCCAAGAATGGCAGAGCAATCAGCCC. Translation: CASSQEWQSNQP. The whole CDR3 is CASSQEWQSNQPQHF.

In this sample, this clone turned up many times. The CDR3 extends 3 residues past the end of the read, so its final part is completed from the germline J gene. The chain is built from TRBV4-2 and TRBJ1-1, with D unclear. V gave up 8 bases and J gave up 0 bases, with 7 bases separating them. Looked up from germline, CDR1 is LGHNA and CDR2 is YNFKEQ. The CDR3 runs 12 residues. The sequenced CDR3 bases are TGTGCCAGCCAAACAGTGAACACTGAA. It encodes CASQTVNTE. The full CDR3 sequence reads CASQTVNTEAFF.

This clone has at least ten counts. The read falls 3 residues short of the CDR3 end, and the missing part is taken from the germline J gene. The chain is built from TRBV20-1 and TRBJ2-3; TRBD2 matches 7 bases. The germline V gene has CDR1 DFQATT and CDR2 SNEGSKA (reference sequence). The trim removed 5 bases at V and 3 bases at J, leaving 5 bases unmatched. This CDR3 contains 13 residues. The CDR3 sequence: CSAGREITDTQYF. CDR3 DNA, as far as it was read: TGCAGTGCTGGGCGGGAGATTACAGATACG.

This clone was recorded at least ten times. The sequence runs out 3 residues before the end of the CDR3; the remainder is reconstructed from the germline J gene. This rearrangement joins TRBV28 to TRBJ2-7; a weak D match, TRBD1 (6 bases). The CDR3 runs to 15 residues. V was cut by 6 bases and J by 3 bases, with 18 bases left in between. CDR1 is MDHEN and CDR2 is SYDVKM in the germline V gene. CDR3 DNA (partial): TGTGCCAGCAGCTATCCCGCCGGACAGAACTACGAG. This translates into CASSYPAGQNYE. The whole CDR3 sequence is CASSYPAGQNYEQYF.

There are many counts of this clone. The read stops 3 residues short of the end of the CDR3; the missing end is completed from the germline J gene. The rearrangement joins TRBV20-1 to TRBJ1-6, with unresolved D. The V end lost 6 bases, the J end lost 0 bases, and 15 bases lay between the germline ends. CDR3 length equals 16 residues. Germline CDR1 reads DFQATT; CDR2 reads SNEGSKA (reference sequence). Partial CDR3 DNA: TGCAGTGCAACCCGGGGAGCCAGCTCCTATAATTCACCC. Its translation: CSATRGASSYNSP. The whole CDR3 protein reads CSATRGASSYNSPLHF.

There are many counts of this clone. The read terminates 3 residues before the CDR3 end, so the remaining end is supplied by the germline J gene. The chain joins TRBV4-1 to TRBJ2-4; a weak D match, TRBD1 (6 bases). The CDR3 totals 16 residues. V was clipped by 2 bases and J by 3 bases, with 14 bases between them. Looked up from germline, CDR1 is MGHRA and CDR2 is YSYEKL. This CDR3 reads CASSQTGHLGKNIQYF. The CDR3 DNA, read in part, is TGCGCCAGCAGCCAAACGGGACACCTAGGCAAAAACATT.

This clone was found many times. Read sequence stops 3 residues before the CDR3 end, and the germline J gene provides the missing end. The chain combines TRBV6-2 or TRBV6-3 with TRBJ1-5, with unresolved D. Trimming removed 2 bases at V and 2 bases at J, with 10 bases between. The CDR3 contains 15 residues. The germline gives CDR1 MNHEY, CDR2 SVGEGT. The part of the CDR3 DNA that was read is TGTGCCAGCAGTTACCGGGGTTATCGCAATCAGCCC. The encoded protein is CASSYRGYRNQP. The full CDR3 protein is CASSYRGYRNQPQHF.

Worth noting for this clone: The sequenced fragment ends 3 residues before the CDR3 boundary, so the rest is inferred from the germline J gene. The rearrangement uses TRBV19 and TRBJ1-2; 7 bases align to TRBD1. The CDR3 has 14 amino acids. Germline V lookup: CDR1 LNHDA, CDR2 SQIVND (reference sequence). Partial CDR3 DNA: TGTGCCAGTAGTGGAGACAGGGTTCGGAATGAC. Translation: CASSGDRVRND. The full CDR3 protein reads CASSGDRVRNDYTF.

This clone was counted many times. Read sequence stops 3 residues before the CDR3 end, and the germline J gene provides the missing end. The V and J genes are TRBV5-6 and TRBJ2-4, with a weak D call TRBD2 (5 bases). Trimming stripped 4 bases from V and 0 bases from J, with 11 bases between. The CDR3 runs 15 residues. CDR1 SGHDT and CDR2 YYEEEE come from the germline V gene. CDR3: CASSRTDLAKNIQYF. The DNA read from the CDR3 is TGTGCCAGCAGCCGGACTGACCTAGCCAAAAACATT.

In its sample, this clone was seen many times. The read ends 3 residues shy of where the CDR3 ends; the end is completed using the germline J gene. The chain carries TRBV5-1 and TRBJ1-6; 12 nucleotides line up with TRBD1. The CDR3 extends over 15 amino acids. Germline CDR1 is SGHRS and CDR2 is YFSETQ. V lost 3 bases and J lost 9; bases outside the gene matches: 4. The CDR3 DNA, read in part, is TGCGCCAGCAGCTCACAGGGACAGGGGGCTTCACCC. Protein: CASSSQGQGASP. The whole CDR3 sequence is CASSSQGQGASPLHF.

Ten or more counts support this clone. The read comes to an end 3 residues before the CDR3 does, leaving the germline J gene to fill in the end. The rearrangement uses TRBV20-1 and TRBJ1-2; tentative D call: TRBD1 (6 bases). Between the trimmed V and J ends, which lost 5 bases and 4 bases, there was a span of 17 bases. The CDR3 has 14 residues. Germline CDR1 is DFQATT and CDR2 is SNEGSKA (reference sequence). This CDR3 reads CSAGGQISIYGYTF. CDR3 DNA, as far as it was read: TGCAGTGCTGGAGGACAGATATCAATCTATGGC.

This clone occurred many times. Read coverage stops 3 residues before the CDR3 terminus; the germline J gene supplies the remainder. The chain combines TRBV7-3 with TRBJ1-6; no clear D. The CDR3 runs to 15 residues. With 0 bases removed from V and 10 bases from J, the gap between germline ends came to 13 bases. In germline, CDR1 is SGHTA, CDR2 FQGTGA. Partial CDR3 DNA: TGTGCCAGCAGCTTAACTGGCGGGGAGTCCTCACCC. It translates to CASSLTGGESSP. The entire CDR3 is CASSLTGGESSPLHF.

Details on this clone: Sequencing ends 3 residues short of the CDR3 end; the germline J gene provides the rest. The chain carries TRBV19 and TRBJ1-2; TRBD1 is a possible D gene (5 bases). The germline V gene encodes CDR1 LNHDA and CDR2 SQIVND (reference sequence). The length of the CDR3 is 16 residues. Here the CDR3 reads CASSIGGDGLRNIYTF. CDR3 DNA, as far as it was read: TGTGCCAGTAGTATTGGGGGGGATGGGTTACGGAACATC.

The table lists this clone with many counts. With the read ending 3 residues before the CDR3 end, the germline J gene is used to fill in that end. This chain uses TRBV2 with TRBJ2-5, with 9 nucleotides matching TRBD2. CDR3 length equals 15 residues. The junction had 7 bases not matched to a gene; V was cut back by 4 bases and J by 4 bases. CDR1 and CDR2 (germline): SNHLY, FYNNEI. Here the CDR3 reads CASSGVAGALETQYF. The part of the CDR3 DNA that was read is TGTGCCAGCAGTGGAGTAGCGGGGGCCCTAGAGACC.